This T cell receptor beta chain was identified during a study of OX40 agonist ivuxolimab in advanced cancers. About the full investigation: Ivuxolimab was an agonistic, fully human IgG2 monoclonal antibody directed against OX40 (CD134), a costimulatory receptor. Intravenous ivuxolimab was administered to patients every 2 weeks at six dose levels: 0.01, 0.1, 0.3, 1.5, 3 and 10 mg/kg. Among the roughly 50 dose-escalation patients, about 20 had hepatocellular carcinoma, 15 or so melanoma, 9 renal cell carcinoma and 9 head and neck cancer. A male proportion of about 79% and a mean age of about 60 years, ranging from 23 to 79, were recorded for the dose-escalation cohort. Prior anti-PD-1, anti-PD-L1 or anti-CTLA-4 therapy was permitted, and approximately 42% of dose-escalation patients had received checkpoint inhibitors. Partial responses occurred in three dose-escalation patients, of whom one had hepatocellular carcinoma and two had cutaneous melanoma. The point of sequencing TCRbeta in the periphery was to test whether ivuxolimab changed TCR sequence diversity and drove clonal T-cell expansion. The paper reports the monotherapy dose-escalation portion (N ≈ 52 patients) of the phase I ivuxolimab trial. What the study reported, not specific to this receptor: In the 0.1-3.0 mg/kg groups, partial responders were among the patients with the lowest normalized peripheral clonal expansion, particularly in CD8+ T cells. At doses from 0.1 to 3.0 mg/kg, clonal expansion was seen in both CD4+ and CD8+ blood T cells between baseline and week 6. On average, CD8+ T cells showed more expanded clones than CD4+ T cells after ivuxolimab. Which antigens the clonally expanded peripheral T cells were specific for was not determined. Low levels of normalized T-cell clonal expansion were also seen in some nonresponding patients.

Trimming removed 7 bases from V and 4 bases from J; the gene matches leave 12 bases unexplained. The CDR3 starts with the cysteine, ends with the phenylalanine, and has 15 residues. Only the CDR3 part of the read is kept: 45 bases, read in frame from the first base. CDR1 and CDR2 (MNHNS, SASEGT) derive from the germline V gene. Patients with autoimmune disease history or receiving systemic immunosuppression were excluded from the trial. Peripheral blood for TCR sequencing was collected from all dose cohorts at baseline, on cycle 4 day 1, and on cycle 7 day 1. Samples were obtained from an open-label, multicenter, first-in-human phase I dose-escalation trial of ivuxolimab. The trial enrolled adults with locally advanced or metastatic head and neck squamous cell, hepatocellular, melanoma or renal cell carcinoma. CD4+ and CD8+ T cells were sorted separately from peripheral blood before TCR sequencing.

Genomic DNA was isolated from the sorted cells so that the TCRbeta CDR3 region could be sequenced. The immunoSEQ Assay was used for sequencing of TCRbeta CDR3 regions. Sourced from immuneACCESS, this table was stored by TCRdb with only in-frame sequences that have V and J called. A share of the clones is absent; for the studies checked, an unresolved V gene accounts for under half, and the remainder has no known explanation. The sample has around 7,700 clones on record, 75% to 85% of them singletons. Clones ranked in the top ten supply 35% to 40% of the sample. Concerning this clone: Its antigen remains unidentified. Base qualities are not at hand, and no much larger clone is one base apart.

This clonotype originated in an adult with an advanced solid tumor such as melanoma, head and neck, liver or kidney cancer. Material: CD4+ or CD8+ T cells sorted from blood, obtained in a trial of the OX40 agonist ivuxolimab. The chain was built from TRBV6-1 and TRBJ1-1; 7 central bases correspond to TRBD1. The nucleotides are TGTGCCAGCACTGTCCGGACAGGACCCGGCACTGAAGCTTTCTTT. The translation is CASTVRTGPGTEAFF.